What follows is one T cell receptor (beta chain) and its context. Its antigen is unknown. Time point meaning: week 35, safety follow-up. Vaccination used 300 ug of mutant IDH1 20-mer peptide per dose, with topical imiquimod. New astrocytomas of WHO grade 3 or 4 that were IDH1-mutant and ATRX-lost were found in the donors. The data derive from a study of a mutant IDH1 vaccine in newly diagnosed glioma. The data were produced by immunoSEQ multiplex PCR, yet TCRdb's version contains in-frame clones alone and is incomplete. The repertoire holds about 48,000 clones, more than 60% seen once, with less than 7.5% in the top ten. Germline-derived CDR1 and CDR2 are SGHRS and YFSETQ. The V end was cut by 0 bases, the J end by 2 bases, with 18 bases between. The CDR3 is 17 amino acids.

The chain employs TRBV5-1 and TRBJ2-7; D is possibly TRBD2 (5 bases). The TCR originated in a man aged 35-49 years with glioma. This material consisted of PBMCs, taken from a glioma patient whose treatment included an IDH1 peptide vaccine. The CDR3 here is CASSLAQVRGLPYEQYF. Here the CDR3 DNA reads TGCGCCAGCAGCTTGGCCCAGGTTCGAGGGTTACCCTACGAGCAGTACTTC.